This TCR beta chain emerged from a study of blood T cells in healthy people across ages. This clonotype was detected a few times. This CDR3 contains 16 residues. V was clipped by 5 bases and J by 4 bases; unmatched bases: 9. CDR1 is SEHNR and CDR2 is FQNEAQ in the germline V gene (reference sequence). Alongside a J-beta primer mix, a sample-barcoded 5' primer served in a second PCR lasting about 7 to 11 cycles. TCRdb used MiXCR to reprocess the 5' RACE reads, holding one entry per CDR3 protein. The table shows approximately 1,000,000 distinct CDR3 sequences, with roughly 45% occurring only once. The specimen sequenced was blood. This sequence originates from a woman aged 55-69 years in good health. The V and J genes are TRBV7-9 and TRBJ1-2, with 11 bases matching TRBD1. CDR3: CASSKVGTGGSYGYTF. In nucleotides, the CDR3 is TGTGCCAGCAGCAAAGTTGGGACAGGGGGTTCCTATGGCTACACCTTC.